Described below is a single TCR beta chain sequence and its context. The CDR3 extends over 11 amino acids. Deletions cut 4 bases from V and 3 bases from J, with 5 bases between. CDR1 and CDR2 (germline): DFQATT, SNEGSKA (reference sequence). The data were obtained in a study of blood T cell repertoires in COVID-19. Study-level information: Whether acute or convalescent, the COVID-19 samples came from the United States, Italy and Spain.

This table comes from immunoSEQ multiplex PCR, and its TCRdb copy is limited to in-frame clones, with some not included. This table has about 61,000 clones, approximately 84% appearing once. This sequence joins TRBV20-1 and TRBJ2-3; D unclear. This TCR derives from an elderly man in a cohort sampled during active COVID-19. The sample consisted of peripheral blood. CDR3 protein: CSAIRTDTQYF. CDR3 DNA: TGCAGTGCTATTAGAACAGATACGCAGTATTTT.